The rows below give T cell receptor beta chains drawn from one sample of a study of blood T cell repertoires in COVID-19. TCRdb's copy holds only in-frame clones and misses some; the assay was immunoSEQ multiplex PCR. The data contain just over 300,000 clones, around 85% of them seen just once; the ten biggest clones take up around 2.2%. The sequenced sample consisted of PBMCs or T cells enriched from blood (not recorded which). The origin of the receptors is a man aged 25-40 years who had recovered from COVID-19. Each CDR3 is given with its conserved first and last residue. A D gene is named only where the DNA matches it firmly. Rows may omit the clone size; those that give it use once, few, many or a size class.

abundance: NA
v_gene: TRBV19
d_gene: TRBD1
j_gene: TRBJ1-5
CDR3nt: TGTGCCAGTAGGGACTCACAGGGGGGCAATCAGCCCCAGCATTTT
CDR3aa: CASRDSQGGNQPQHF

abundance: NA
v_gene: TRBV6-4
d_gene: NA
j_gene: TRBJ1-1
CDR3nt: TGTGCCAGCAGCAGGGCGGAGAACACTGAAGCTTTCTTT
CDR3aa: CASSRAENTEAFF

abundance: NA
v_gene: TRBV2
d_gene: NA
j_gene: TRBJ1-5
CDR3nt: TGTGCCAGCAGCCGAGGCCTCGACCATAGCAATCAGCCCCAGCATTTT
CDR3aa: CASSRGLDHSNQPQHF

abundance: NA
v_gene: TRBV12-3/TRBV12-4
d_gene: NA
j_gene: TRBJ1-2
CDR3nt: TGTGCCAGCAGTGGAGACGGGGGAGGCTACACCTTC
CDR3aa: CASSGDGGGYTF

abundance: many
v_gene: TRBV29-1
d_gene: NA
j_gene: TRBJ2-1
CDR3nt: TGCAGCGTGGGCAAAGGACTACCTGAGTACAATGAGCAGTTCTTC
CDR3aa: CSVGKGLPEYNEQFF

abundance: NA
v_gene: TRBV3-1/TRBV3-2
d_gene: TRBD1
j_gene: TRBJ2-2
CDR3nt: TGTGCCAGCAGCATGGGACAGGGGGAGACCGGGGAGCTGTTTTTT
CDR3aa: CASSMGQGETGELFF

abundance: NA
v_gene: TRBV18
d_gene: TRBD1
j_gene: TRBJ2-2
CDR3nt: TGTGCCAGCTCACCGGGACAGGGCGTAAGAACCGGGGAGCTGTTTTTT
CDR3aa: CASSPGQGVRTGELFF

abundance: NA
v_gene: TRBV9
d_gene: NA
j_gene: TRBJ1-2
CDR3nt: TGTGCCAGCAGCGCCGACAGTTATGGCTACACCTTC
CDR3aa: CASSADSYGYTF

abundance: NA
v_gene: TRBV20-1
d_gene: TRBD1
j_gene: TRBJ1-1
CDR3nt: TGCAGTGCTAGTCGGACAGGGGGCACTGAAGCTTTCTTT
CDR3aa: CSASRTGGTEAFF

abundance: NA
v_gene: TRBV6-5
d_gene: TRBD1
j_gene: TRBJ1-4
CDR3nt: TGTGCCAGCAGTTACACGCGGACAGGGGGGGCTGAAAAACTGTTTTTT
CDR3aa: CASSYTRTGGAEKLFF

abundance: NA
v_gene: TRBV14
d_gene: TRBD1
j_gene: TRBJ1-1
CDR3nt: TGTGCCAGCAGCGCCCGACAGGGGTCAGGGGGTGAAGCTTTCTTT
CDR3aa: CASSARQGSGGEAFF

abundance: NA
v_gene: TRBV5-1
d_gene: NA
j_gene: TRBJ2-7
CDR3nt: TGCGCCAGCAGCTTGGAAAGGGGGATTTACGAGCAGTACTTC
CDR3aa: CASSLERGIYEQYF

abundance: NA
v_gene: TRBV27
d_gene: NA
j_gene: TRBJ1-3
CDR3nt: TGTGCCAGCAGTTTATCGAGGGAGAGAGGAAACACCATATATTTT
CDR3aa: CASSLSRERGNTIYF

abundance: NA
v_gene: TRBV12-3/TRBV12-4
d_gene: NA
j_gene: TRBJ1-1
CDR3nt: TGTGCCAGCAGTTTCTCAGGGACTGAAGCTTTCTTT
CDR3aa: CASSFSGTEAFF

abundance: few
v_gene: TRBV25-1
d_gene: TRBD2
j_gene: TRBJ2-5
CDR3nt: TGTGCCAGCGTATTTACTGGGGGGGGTCGGGAGACCCAGTACTTC
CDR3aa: CASVFTGGGRETQYF

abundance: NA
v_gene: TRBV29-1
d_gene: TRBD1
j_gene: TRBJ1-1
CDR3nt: TGCAGCGTTGAAGTGGACAGGGGAACTGAAGCTTTCTTT
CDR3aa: CSVEVDRGTEAFF

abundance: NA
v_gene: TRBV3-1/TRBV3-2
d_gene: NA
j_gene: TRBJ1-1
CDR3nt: TGTGCCAGCAGCCAAGTCCAGGAGAACACTGAAGCTTTCTTT
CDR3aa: CASSQVQENTEAFF

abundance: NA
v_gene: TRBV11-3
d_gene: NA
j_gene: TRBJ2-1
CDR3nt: TGTGCCAGCAGCTTAGAACAGGGCCCATACAATGAGCAGTTCTTC
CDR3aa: CASSLEQGPYNEQFF

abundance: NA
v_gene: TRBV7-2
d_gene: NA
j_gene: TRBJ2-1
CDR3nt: TGTGCCAGCAGCCTATTCCCTGGCGGAGGTGAGCAGTTCTTC
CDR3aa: CASSLFPGGGEQFF

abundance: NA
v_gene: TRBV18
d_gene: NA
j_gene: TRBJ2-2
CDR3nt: TGTGCCAGCAACATCCCCCCGAACACCGGGGAGCTGTTTTTT
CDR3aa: CASNIPPNTGELFF